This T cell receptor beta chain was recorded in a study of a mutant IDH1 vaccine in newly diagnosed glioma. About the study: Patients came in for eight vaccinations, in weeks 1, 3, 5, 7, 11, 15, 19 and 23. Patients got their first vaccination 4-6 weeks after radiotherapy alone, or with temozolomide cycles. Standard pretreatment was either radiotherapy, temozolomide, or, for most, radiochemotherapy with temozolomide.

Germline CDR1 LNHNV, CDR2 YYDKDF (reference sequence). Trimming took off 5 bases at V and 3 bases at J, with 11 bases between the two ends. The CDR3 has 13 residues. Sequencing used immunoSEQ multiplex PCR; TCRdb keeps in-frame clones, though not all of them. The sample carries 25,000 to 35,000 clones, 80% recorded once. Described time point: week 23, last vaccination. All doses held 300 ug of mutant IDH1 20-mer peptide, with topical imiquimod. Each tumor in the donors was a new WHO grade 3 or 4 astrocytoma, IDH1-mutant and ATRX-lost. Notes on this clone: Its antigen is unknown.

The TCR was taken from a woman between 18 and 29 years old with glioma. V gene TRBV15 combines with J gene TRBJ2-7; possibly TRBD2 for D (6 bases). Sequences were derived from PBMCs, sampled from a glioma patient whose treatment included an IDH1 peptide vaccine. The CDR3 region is CATSRGGIYEQYF. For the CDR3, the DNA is TGTGCCACCAGCCGAGGAGGGATCTACGAGCAGTACTTC.